A selection of T cell receptor beta chains follows, all from one sample in a study of regulatory T cells in long-lasting Graves disease. TCRdb processed the multiplex PCR reads anew with MiXCR; each CDR3 protein has one entry. This table has roughly 700,000 distinct CDR3 sequences, around 30% appearing once. This sample comprised peripheral blood mononuclear cells (PBMCs), obtained when the disease was refractory, from a patient treated with antithyroid drugs. These receptors were collected from a female donor with Graves disease. Each CDR3 is given with its conserved first and last residue. The D gene is left open where the match is weak. Only some rows state a clone size, as once, few, many or a class for expanded clones.

13 | TRBD1 | TRBJ1-2 | TRBV6-1 | NA | TGTGCCAGCCACACCGGTCTGACAGGGGGCTACACCTTC | CASHTGLTGGYTF
12 | NA | TRBJ2-2 | TRBV2 | NA | TGTGCCGGCACTACAAACACCGGGGAGCTGTTTTTT | CAGTTNTGELFF
16 | TRBD1 | TRBJ2-5 | TRBV5-4 | few | TGTGCCAGCAGCTCTCCGACAGGGCCCTACCAAGAGACCCAGTACTTC | CASSSPTGPYQETQYF
14 | TRBD1 | TRBJ1-1 | TRBV7-3 | few | TGTGCCAGCAGCTCTTTAGGGGGCCACACTGAAGCTTTCTTT | CASSSLGGHTEAFF
17 | TRBD2 | TRBJ2-1 | TRBV2 | NA | TGTGCCAGCAGTGATCGGGGGGTCGGATGGGTAAACAATGAGCAGTTCTTC | CASSDRGVGWVNNEQFF
14 | NA | TRBJ1-5 | TRBV19 | NA | TGTGCCAGTAGTATAGCGGCGGCCGGAGGGCCCCAGCATTTT | CASSIAAAGGPQHF
15 | TRBD2 | TRBJ2-7 | TRBV7-6 | NA | TGTGCCAGCAGCCCGGTCATGGCGGGAGTTGGGGAGCAGTACTTC | CASSPVMAGVGEQYF
13 | NA | TRBJ2-7 | TRBV11-2 | few | TGTGCCAGCAGCCGCGCACCGGACTACGAGCAGTACTTC | CASSRAPDYEQYF
14 | NA | TRBJ2-7 | TRBV13 | many | TGTGCCAGCAGCTTCCCCTTACGGCCCTACGAGCAGTACTTC | CASSFPLRPYEQYF
14 | NA | TRBJ1-4 | TRBV12-3/TRBV12-4 | NA | TGTGCCAGCAGTTTAGAGTCAGGGGCTGAAAAACTGTTTTTT | CASSLESGAEKLFF
14 | TRBD1 | TRBJ2-2 | TRBV12-3/TRBV12-4 | few | TGTGCCAGCAGACAGGGGCCGAGCACCGGGGAGCTGTTTTTT | CASRQGPSTGELFF
12 | NA | TRBJ1-2 | TRBV10-3 | few | TGTGCCATCAGTGAGCCAGGGGAAGGCTACACCTTC | CAISEPGEGYTF
15 | NA | TRBJ1-4 | TRBV2 | many | TGTGCCAGCAGGGCAACAGGGTCAACTAATGAAAAACTGTTTTTT | CASRATGSTNEKLFF
15 | TRBD2 | TRBJ2-5 | TRBV3-1 | NA | TGTGCCAGCACCCAGGCGGGGGGGTACCAAGAGACCCAGTACTTC | CASTQAGGYQETQYF
13 | NA | TRBJ1-2 | TRBV25-1 | NA | TGTGCCAGCAGTATAGCTGCTAACTATGGCTACACCTTC | CASSIAANYGYTF
14 | NA | TRBJ2-7 | TRBV6-5 | few | TGTGCCAGCAGTTACCAATGGGGAAGGAACGAGCAGTACTTC | CASSYQWGRNEQYF
15 | NA | TRBJ1-1 | TRBV5-1 | NA | TGCGCCAGCAGCCTTGGGGCCCCCTCGGAAACTGAAGCTTTCTTT | CASSLGAPSETEAFF
15 | TRBD2 | TRBJ2-1 | TRBV2 | NA | TGTGCCAGCAGTGAAAATAGCGGGTTCTACAATGAGCAGTTCTTC | CASSENSGFYNEQFF
14 | NA | TRBJ1-1 | TRBV10-3 | few | TGTGCCATCAGTGAGTCAGGCAGGGTCGCTGAAGCTTTCTTT | CAISESGRVAEAFF
12 | NA | TRBJ1-1 | TRBV19 | NA | TGTGCCACTAACCTGGGGGGCAATGAAGCTTTCTTT | CATNLGGNEAFF
15 | TRBD2 | TRBJ2-1 | TRBV12-3/TRBV12-4 | NA | TGTGCCAGCAGTTTACTAGCGGATTTCTACAATGAGCAGTTCTTC | CASSLLADFYNEQFF
12 | NA | TRBJ2-7 | TRBV13 | once | TGTGCCAGCAGCAAAGGTAATTTCGAGCAGTACTTC | CASSKGNFEQYF
14 | NA | TRBJ2-1 | TRBV28 | NA | TGTGCCAGCAGTTTACGCCGTGACAGCAATGAGCAGTTCTTC | CASSLRRDSNEQFF
13 | NA | TRBJ1-5 | TRBV6-1 | many | TGTGCCAGCACGGGACAACTCAATCAGCCCCAGCATTTT | CASTGQLNQPQHF
17 | TRBD1 | TRBJ1-5 | TRBV28 | NA | TGTGCCAGCAGTTTATGGGATACAGGGGTAAGGAATCAGCCCCAGCATTTT | CASSLWDTGVRNQPQHF
15 | TRBD1 | TRBJ1-1 | TRBV11-2 | NA | TGTGCCAGCAGATCAGGGACAGGGGGGGTTTCTGAAGCTTTCTTT | CASRSGTGGVSEAFF
16 | NA | TRBJ2-6 | TRBV4-1 | NA | TGCGCCAGCAGCCAAGATTCGGGGGCTGGGGCCAACGTCCTGACTTTC | CASSQDSGAGANVLTF
18 | TRBD1 | TRBJ1-2 | TRBV28 | NA | TGTGCCAGCAGTTTATGGTCCGGGACAGGGTTGGAGCACTATGGCTACACCTTC | CASSLWSGTGLEHYGYTF
15 | TRBD1 | TRBJ1-2 | TRBV20-1 | few | TGCAGTGCTAGAGAGACTGGGACAGCCAACTATGGCTACACCTTC | CSARETGTANYGYTF
15 | NA | TRBJ2-1 | TRBV12-3/TRBV12-4 | many | TGTGCCAGCACCCCTATGGGACCAACCTACAATGAGCAGTTCTTC | CASTPMGPTYNEQFF
15 | NA | TRBJ1-6 | TRBV7-2 | NA | TGTGCCAGCAGCTCTAGGGGTATCGGTAATTCACCCCTCCACTTT | CASSSRGIGNSPLHF
14 | NA | TRBJ1-1 | TRBV18 | once | TGTGCCAGCTCAACCCCAACGGGCACCACTGAAGCTTTCTTT | CASSTPTGTTEAFF
13 | NA | TRBJ1-5 | TRBV2 | many | TGTGCCAGCAGTGATTTAAGCAATCAGCCCCAGCATTTT | CASSDLSNQPQHF
13 | NA | TRBJ1-1 | TRBV3-1 | few | TGTGCCAGCAGCCAAGACCCGCGAACTGAAGCTTTCTTT | CASSQDPRTEAFF
15 | TRBD2 | TRBJ2-7 | TRBV30 | once | TGTGCCTGGAGCCGTGGGACTAGCGCCGTCTACGAGCAGTACTTC | CAWSRGTSAVYEQYF
12 | NA | TRBJ1-1 | TRBV19 | few | TGTGCCAGTAGTATCGGGGTGTCTGAAGCTTTCTTT | CASSIGVSEAFF
11 | NA | TRBJ2-5 | TRBV7-9 | NA | TGTGCCAGCAGCTTGATTGAGACCCAGTACTTC | CASSLIETQYF
15 | NA | TRBJ2-5 | TRBV25-1 | NA | TGTGCCAGCAGTGGGCACGGGACATACCAAGAGACCCAGTACTTC | CASSGHGTYQETQYF
12 | TRBD1 | TRBJ1-1 | TRBV29-1 | few | TGCAGCGCCGGACAGGGGCACACTGAAGCTTTCTTT | CSAGQGHTEAFF
14 | TRBD2 | TRBJ2-7 | TRBV6-1 | many | TGTGCCAGCAGTGAAGTAGCGGGAGGTCACGAGCAGTACTTC | CASSEVAGGHEQYF
16 | TRBD2 | TRBJ2-5 | TRBV12-3/TRBV12-4 | many | TGTGCCAGCAGTTCACGACTAGCGGGGGTCCAAGAGACCCAGTACTTC | CASSSRLAGVQETQYF
12 | NA | TRBJ1-2 | TRBV6-1 | few | TGTGCCAGCAGTCGGGGGTTTGATGGCTACACCTTC | CASSRGFDGYTF
18 | TRBD1 | TRBJ1-2 | TRBV27 | few | TGTGCCAGCAGTTCGGATCCCCGGGACAGGGGGTTTTACTATGGCTACACCTTC | CASSSDPRDRGFYYGYTF
14 | NA | TRBJ1-1 | TRBV7-2 | NA | TGTGCCAGCAGCCAAAGGGTAGCAGGCACTGAAGCTTTCTTT | CASSQRVAGTEAFF
13 | NA | TRBJ1-4 | TRBV20-1 | few | TGCAGTGCCGTAACAGGGCTTAATGAAAAACTGTTTTTT | CSAVTGLNEKLFF
17 | TRBD1 | TRBJ1-5 | TRBV30 | NA | TGTGCCTGGAGCGCAGGGACTACGACAGGGGCCTATCAGCCCCAGCATTTT | CAWSAGTTTGAYQPQHF
12 | NA | TRBJ1-2 | TRBV7-9 | many | TGTGCCAGCAGCTTAAATCTCTATGGCTACACCTTC | CASSLNLYGYTF
15 | NA | TRBJ1-1 | TRBV5-4 | NA | TGTGCCAGCAGCTCGGGACAAAAGATGAACACTGAAGCTTTCTTT | CASSSGQKMNTEAFF
15 | TRBD1 | TRBJ2-7 | TRBV5-6 | NA | TGTGCCAGCAGCCAAGGACAGGCGAGCTCCTACGAGCAGTACTTC | CASSQGQASSYEQYF
14 | NA | TRBJ1-5 | TRBV28 | few | TGTGCCAGCAGTTTACCACAGGGCTATCAGCCCCAGCATTTT | CASSLPQGYQPQHF
16 | NA | TRBJ1-2 | TRBV5-5 | NA | TGTGCCAGCAGCTTGTTAAGGGGAGGATCCCTCCTCGGCTACACCTTC | CASSLLRGGSLLGYTF
18 | TRBD1 | TRBJ1-5 | TRBV19 | NA | TGTGCCAGTAGTGTCCGGGACAGGGACCTATATAGCAATCAGCCCCAGCATTTT | CASSVRDRDLYSNQPQHF
15 | NA | TRBJ2-5 | TRBV9 | NA | TGTGCCAGCAGCGCGACCGGGAGAGGTCAAGAGACCCAGTACTTC | CASSATGRGQETQYF
14 | NA | TRBJ1-1 | TRBV6-1 | many | TGTGCCAGCTCTCGACCCACAGGGAACACTGAAGCTTTCTTT | CASSRPTGNTEAFF
14 | NA | TRBJ1-2 | TRBV9 | NA | TGTGCCAGCAGCGTAGAAGACAGGTCTGGCGGCTACACCTTC | CASSVEDRSGGYTF
13 | NA | TRBJ1-2 | TRBV28 | many | TGTGCCAGCAGCCCCACAGGGAGGAATGGCTACACCTTC | CASSPTGRNGYTF
15 | NA | TRBJ1-1 | TRBV4-1 | NA | TGCGCCAGCAGCCCGCGGACAGCCTCGAACACTGAAGCTTTCTTT | CASSPRTASNTEAFF
15 | TRBD1 | TRBJ2-7 | TRBV20-1 | once | TGCAGTGCTAGAGATCTGACAGGGGAAACCTACGAGCAGTACTTC | CSARDLTGETYEQYF
15 | NA | TRBJ2-7 | TRBV19 | NA | TGTGCCAGTAGTATTGGGTTCCCAGGAGACTACGAGCAGTACTTC | CASSIGFPGDYEQYF